Listed below are T cell receptor beta chains from one sample, sequenced in a study of OX40 agonist ivuxolimab in advanced cancers. Clones were read by immunoSEQ multiplex PCR, and TCRdb kept only the in-frame ones, dropping some. The data contain roughly 38,000 clones, roughly 82% of them singletons. The material sequenced was CD4+ or CD8+ T cells sorted from blood, taken in a trial of the OX40 agonist ivuxolimab. The receptors were sampled from an adult with an advanced solid tumor such as melanoma, head and neck, liver or kidney cancer. CDR3s include the opening cysteine and the closing phenylalanine or tryptophan. A D gene is named only where the DNA matches it firmly. The size of a clone is reported for some rows only, either as once, few or many, or as a class for expanded clones.

j_call | clone_size | v_call | d_call | cdr3_aa | cdr3_nt
TRBJ1-3 | - | TRBV7-8 | TRBD1 | CASSGWDRASSGNTIYF | TGTGCCAGCAGCGGCTGGGACAGGGCTAGCTCTGGAAACACCATATATTTT
TRBJ2-1 | - | TRBV29-1 | - | CSVGDPRRSYNEQFF | TGCAGCGTTGGGGACCCACGCCGCTCCTACAATGAGCAGTTCTTC
TRBJ2-1 | - | TRBV7-7 | TRBD2 | CASSTGLAGRNEQFF | TGTGCTAGCAGCACGGGACTAGCGGGAAGGAATGAGCAGTTCTTC
TRBJ1-4 | - | TRBV19 | - | CASSIRRVEKLFF | TGTGCCAGTAGTATTAGGCGAGTTGAAAAACTGTTTTTT
TRBJ1-2 | - | TRBV14 | - | CASSGLGYYGYTF | TGTGCCAGCAGTGGACTGGGGTACTATGGCTACACCTTC
TRBJ2-5 | few | TRBV12-5 | - | CASGLSRDSQYF | TGTGCTAGTGGTTTGTCCCGGGACTCCCAGTACTTC
TRBJ2-1 | - | TRBV5-8 | TRBD1 | CASSPDRGPFDEQFF | TGTGCCAGCAGCCCCGACAGGGGCCCGTTCGATGAGCAGTTCTTC
TRBJ2-5 | - | TRBV11-2 | TRBD2 | CASSSSGGAGETQYF | TGTGCCAGCAGCTCTAGCGGGGGGGCCGGTGAGACCCAGTACTTC
TRBJ1-1 | - | TRBV5-6 | - | CASSLRQSDTEAFF | TGTGCCAGCAGTCTCCGGCAAAGTGACACTGAAGCTTTCTTT
TRBJ1-1 | - | TRBV7-8 | - | CASSLGKPAEAFF | TGTGCCAGCAGCTTAGGCAAACCAGCTGAAGCTTTCTTT
TRBJ1-4 | - | TRBV30 | - | CAWSVGFNEKLFF | TGTGCCTGGAGTGTAGGGTTTAATGAAAAACTGTTTTTT
TRBJ2-2 | - | TRBV6-6 | - | CASSGGLLNTGELFF | TGTGCCAGCAGTGGGGGACTTCTGAACACCGGGGAGCTGTTTTTT
TRBJ2-5 | - | TRBV11-3 | TRBD1 | CASSLAGGGETQYF | TGTGCCAGCAGCTTAGCAGGGGGCGGTGAGACCCAGTACTTC
TRBJ1-5 | few | TRBV25-1 | TRBD1 | CASSRQGANQPQHF | TGTGCCAGCAGCCGACAGGGCGCGAATCAGCCCCAGCATTTT
TRBJ2-7 | - | TRBV6-6 | - | CASSYSGDLFSYEQYF | TGTGCCAGCAGTTACTCGGGGGACCTTTTCTCCTACGAGCAGTACTTC
TRBJ2-1 | few | TRBV12-5 | TRBD1 | CASGPGDRGFYMNEQFF | TGTGCTAGTGGTCCCGGGGACAGGGGGTTTTATATGAATGAGCAGTTCTTC
TRBJ2-7 | - | TRBV7-9 | - | CASSLGFAGAREQYF | TGTGCCAGCAGCTTGGGGTTTGCAGGGGCGCGGGAGCAGTACTTC
TRBJ2-5 | - | TRBV18 | - | CASSSGQTQYF | TGTGCCAGCTCTAGTGGGCAGACCCAGTACTTC
TRBJ1-1 | - | TRBV7-6 | - | CASSLGGAVGTEAFF | TGTGCCAGCAGCTTAGGGGGGGCGGTGGGCACTGAAGCTTTCTTT
TRBJ2-5 | once | TRBV9 | - | CASSVAGENQETQYF | TGTGCCAGCAGCGTCGCAGGGGAGAACCAAGAGACCCAGTACTTC
TRBJ1-1 | - | TRBV19 | - | CASRGQMNTEAFF | TGTGCCAGTCGGGGACAAATGAACACTGAAGCTTTCTTT
TRBJ1-2 | - | TRBV5-6 | - | CASSSISGYTF | TGTGCCAGCAGTTCTATCTCTGGCTACACCTTC
TRBJ2-1 | - | TRBV9 | - | CASSPGTQPGIHNEQFF | TGTGCCAGCAGCCCTGGGACTCAACCTGGGATACACAATGAGCAGTTCTTC
TRBJ2-3 | - | TRBV4-3 | - | CASSQALGVASTDTQYF | TGCGCCAGCAGCCAAGCATTGGGAGTAGCGAGCACAGATACGCAGTATTTT
TRBJ2-5 | - | TRBV6-1 | - | CASSEGREPRETQYF | TGTGCCAGCAGTGAAGGACGGGAACCTCGGGAGACCCAGTACTTC
TRBJ2-1 | - | TRBV5-4 | TRBD2 | CASSPVFSGGYNEQFF | TGTGCCAGCAGCCCAGTTTTTAGCGGGGGTTACAATGAGCAGTTCTTC
TRBJ2-5 | - | TRBV9 | TRBD2 | CASSRGLAGQETQYF | TGTGCCAGCAGCCGGGGACTAGCGGGTCAAGAGACCCAGTACTTC